This passage covers 21 T cell receptor beta chains from one sample sequenced in a study of T cells in Graves' hyperthyroidism and ophthalmopathy. The TCR beta CDR3 regions underwent amplification using RNA transcripts as the source. The HTBI primer set was used in a first-round RT-PCR of the TCR CDR3. TCRdb processed the multiplex PCR reads anew with MiXCR; each CDR3 protein has one entry. The sample includes 560,000 or so distinct CDR3 sequences, roughly 46% seen only once; the top ten take 6.5% to 9%. Sequencing was done on a sample of peripheral blood or thyroid tissue (not recorded which). These receptors were collected from a woman aged 18-29 years with Graves' hyperthyroidism.

The chain is built from TRBV5-1 and TRBJ1-6; D not certain. V lost 0 bases and J lost 7, with 11 bases in between. From germline, CDR1 is SGHRS and CDR2 YFSETQ. This CDR3 is built from 15 residues. The DNA of the CDR3 is TGCGCCAGCAGCTTGGGACTCAAGGTGAATTCACCCCTCCACTTT. The encoded protein is CASSLGLKVNSPLHF.

The chain is built from TRBV5-6 and TRBJ1-2, with a weak D call TRBD1 (6 bases). The V gene's germline CDR1 is SGHDT and CDR2 YYEEEE. This CDR3 has 13 amino acids. V gave up 9 bases and J gave up 5 bases, with 17 bases separating them. The CDR3: CATALDRTYGYTF. DNA for the CDR3: TGTGCCACCGCGCTGGACAGAACTTATGGCTACACCTTC.

This clonotype came up once. The rearrangement links TRBV29-1 to TRBJ1-2; D not certain. The CDR3 consists of 11 residues. With 5 bases removed from V and 4 bases from J, the gap between germline ends came to 8 bases. Germline CDR1 SQVTM, CDR2 ANQGSEA. Here the CDR3 DNA reads TGCAGCGTTCGAGACATCTATGGCTACACCTTC. It specifies CSVRDIYGYTF.

This sequence joins TRBV20-1 and TRBJ2-7; D is perhaps TRBD1 (6 bases). Per germline, CDR1 DFQATT and CDR2 SNEGSKA (reference sequence). Trimming took off 1 base at V and 3 bases at J, with 10 bases between the two ends. The length of the CDR3 is 13 residues. As DNA, the CDR3 is TGCAGTGCTAGAGGGACAGCCATCTACGAGCAGTACTTC. This encodes CSARGTAIYEQYF.

The J gene is TRBJ1-3, the V gene TRBV6-9; D is unclear. Germline V gives CDR1 MNHGY, CDR2 SVAAGI. The CDR3 has 15 amino acids. V lost 4 bases and J lost 0, with 10 bases in between. CDR3 coding DNA: TGTGCCAGCAGTTTCGGGCACTTCTCTGGAAACACCATATATTTT. Its protein product is CASSFGHFSGNTIYF.

CDR3: CSASGQGGVGSGEQYF. DNA for the CDR3: TGCAGTGCGAGCGGACAGGGAGGAGTTGGTTCCGGGGAGCAGTACTTC. The V and J genes are TRBV20-1 and TRBJ2-5; 8 bases agree with TRBD1. Germline V CDR1 and CDR2: DFQATT, SNEGSKA (reference sequence). V lost 6 bases to trimming and J lost 11 bases; unmatched junction nucleotides: 23. The CDR3 has 16 residues.

The chain couples TRBV2 to TRBJ2-6; 7 nucleotides agree with TRBD2. This CDR3 spans 18 amino acids. V gave up 3 bases and J gave up 0 bases; unmatched junction bases: 8. Germline values: CDR1 SNHLY, CDR2 FYNNEI. The CDR3 loop reads CASSDGWGGSSGANVLTF. CDR3 DNA sequence: TGTGCCAGCAGTGACGGGTGGGGAGGGAGCTCTGGGGCCAACGTCCTGACTTTC.

In its sample, this clonotype was seen a few times. The rearrangement links TRBV2 to TRBJ2-2; D is unresolved. The CDR3 consists of 11 residues. Germline V lookup: CDR1 SNHLY, CDR2 FYNNEI. Trimming shortened V by 5 bases and J by 7 bases, and 5 bases separated the two germline ends. CDR3: CASSSIGELFF. In DNA, the CDR3 is TGTGCCAGCAGTTCAATCGGGGAGCTGTTTTTT.

For this clonotype: With a much larger clone just one base away, this may be a read error. The rearrangement uses TRBV2 and TRBJ1-2; maybe TRBD1 (6 bases). Germline V gene data show CDR1 as SNHLY and CDR2 as FYNNEI. V was shortened by 6 bases and J by 3 bases, with 8 bases between the two germline ends. The CDR3 is 12 amino acids. CDR3 sequence reads: CASRPGDYGYTF. CDR3 DNA: TGTGCCAGCAGGCCAGGGGACTATGGCTACACCTTC.

The chain couples TRBV7-2 to TRBJ1-1; no firm D call. Between the trimmed V and J ends, which lost 2 bases and 5 bases, there was a span of 9 bases. Germline V gene sequence: CDR1 SGHTA, CDR2 FQGNSA. The CDR3 is made up of 13 amino acids. In DNA, the CDR3 is TGTGCCAGCAGCTTATCCCCTGTAACTGAAGCTTTCTTT. This sequence encodes CASSLSPVTEAFF.

This clonotype has just a few counts. V usage is TRBV7-9 and J usage is TRBJ1-2; D remains ambiguous. The CDR3 runs to 14 residues. Deletions cut 0 bases from V and 4 bases from J, with 9 bases between. Germline V gene sequence: CDR1 SEHNR, CDR2 FQNEAQ (reference sequence). Here the CDR3 DNA reads TGTGCCAGCAGCTTAGCACGGACCCTCTATGGCTACACCTTC. Translated, it gives CASSLARTLYGYTF.

The table lists this clonotype with many counts. This sequence joins TRBV15 and TRBJ1-5; D gene ambiguous. This CDR3 is built from 14 residues. CDR1 LNHNV and CDR2 YYDKDF come from the germline V gene (reference sequence). Trimming cost V 1 base and J 6 bases, with 10 bases left between them. CDR3 sequence: CATSRVGPAQPQHF. The CDR3 coding sequence is TGTGCCACCAGCAGAGTAGGGCCAGCTCAGCCCCAGCATTTT.

The genes are TRBV24-1 and TRBJ1-2; D is undetermined. Germline V lookup: CDR1 KGHDR, CDR2 SFDVKD. The CDR3 is 9 amino acids. V was cut by 9 bases and J by 3 bases, with 1 base left in between. The CDR3 protein is CATHYGYTF. DNA of the CDR3: TGTGCCACCCACTATGGCTACACCTTC.

The chain has TRBV10-3 and TRBJ2-2; D is ambiguous. The germline V gene encodes CDR1 ENHRY and CDR2 SYGVKD. The CDR3 totals 13 residues. V was trimmed by 3 bases and J by 7 bases, leaving 9 bases between them. For the CDR3, the DNA is TGTGCCATCAGTGACGATCCCGACGGGGAGCTGTTTTTT. Translation gives CAISDDPDGELFF.

The sample holds many counts of this clonotype. The rearrangement uses TRBV29-1 and TRBJ1-1; tentative D call: TRBD1 (6 bases). Trimming took off 4 bases at V and 1 base at J, with 13 bases between the two ends. This CDR3 is built from 14 residues. Germline V gene sequence: CDR1 SQVTM, CDR2 ANQGSEA. CDR3 sequence (DNA): TGCAGCGTTGTTTCAGGGGTGCGGAACACTGAAGCTTTCTTT. This encodes CSVVSGVRNTEAFF.

Turning to this clonotype: One end of the junction is discordant with germline, which a read error may explain. The V call is TRBV10-3, the J call TRBJ2-7, with D perhaps TRBD2 (5 bases). CDR3 length equals 16 residues. Germline CDR1 ENHRY, CDR2 SYGVKD. The CDR3 bases are TGTGCCAGCAGTCTCACCAGCGGAGCCAGCTCCTACGAGCAGTACTTC. It translates to CASSLTSGASSYEQYF.

V is TRBV5-4 and J is TRBJ1-2; D is possibly TRBD1 (6 bases). The CDR3 totals 18 residues. With 0 bases removed from V and 8 bases from J, the gap between germline ends came to 26 bases. In germline, CDR1 is SGHNT, CDR2 YYREEE (reference sequence). The CDR3 nucleotides are TGTGCCAGCAGCTTGGGAGTGAATTCGGGCAGGGGAGAGTTCGGCTACACCTTC. It translates to CASSLGVNSGRGEFGYTF.

The V and J genes are TRBV24-1 and TRBJ1-1; D is undetermined. Trimming stripped 5 bases from V and 1 base from J, with 13 bases between. CDR3 size: 15 residues. Germline-derived CDR1 and CDR2 are KGHDR and SFDVKD. The CDR3 nucleotides read TGTGCCACCAGTGCTAGAGGAACACCGAACACTGAAGCTTTCTTT. Protein product: CATSARGTPNTEAFF.

This clonotype was counted ten times or more. The V gene is TRBV24-1, the J gene TRBJ1-2; unclear D gene. Between the trimmed V and J ends, which lost 0 bases and 4 bases, there was a span of 8 bases. The V gene's germline CDR1 is KGHDR and CDR2 SFDVKD. The CDR3 length is 14 residues. CDR3 coding DNA: TGTGCCACCAGTGATTTGGGGGTAACCTATGGCTACACCTTC. Translation: CATSDLGVTYGYTF.

Turning to this clonotype: Possible read error: a much larger clone is one base away. V and J are TRBV7-9 and TRBJ2-7; 8 nucleotides line up with TRBD1. Per germline, CDR1 SEHNR and CDR2 FQNEAQ (reference sequence). CDR3 length equals 12 residues. Trimming cost V 6 bases and J 5 bases; bases outside gene matches: 3. CDR3 DNA: TGTGCCAGCAGACCGACAGGGGACGAGCAGTACTTC. It specifies CASRPTGDEQYF.

The chain links TRBV7-8 to TRBJ1-5; weak D call: TRBD1 (5 bases). V lost 5 bases and J lost 9, with 17 bases in between. Germline loops: CDR1 SGHVS, CDR2 FQNEAQ. The CDR3 has 14 amino acids. The CDR3, as DNA: TGTGCCAGCAGCCTTGGGCAGGGAGGAGTGCCCCAGCATTTT. It yields the protein CASSLGQGGVPQHF.